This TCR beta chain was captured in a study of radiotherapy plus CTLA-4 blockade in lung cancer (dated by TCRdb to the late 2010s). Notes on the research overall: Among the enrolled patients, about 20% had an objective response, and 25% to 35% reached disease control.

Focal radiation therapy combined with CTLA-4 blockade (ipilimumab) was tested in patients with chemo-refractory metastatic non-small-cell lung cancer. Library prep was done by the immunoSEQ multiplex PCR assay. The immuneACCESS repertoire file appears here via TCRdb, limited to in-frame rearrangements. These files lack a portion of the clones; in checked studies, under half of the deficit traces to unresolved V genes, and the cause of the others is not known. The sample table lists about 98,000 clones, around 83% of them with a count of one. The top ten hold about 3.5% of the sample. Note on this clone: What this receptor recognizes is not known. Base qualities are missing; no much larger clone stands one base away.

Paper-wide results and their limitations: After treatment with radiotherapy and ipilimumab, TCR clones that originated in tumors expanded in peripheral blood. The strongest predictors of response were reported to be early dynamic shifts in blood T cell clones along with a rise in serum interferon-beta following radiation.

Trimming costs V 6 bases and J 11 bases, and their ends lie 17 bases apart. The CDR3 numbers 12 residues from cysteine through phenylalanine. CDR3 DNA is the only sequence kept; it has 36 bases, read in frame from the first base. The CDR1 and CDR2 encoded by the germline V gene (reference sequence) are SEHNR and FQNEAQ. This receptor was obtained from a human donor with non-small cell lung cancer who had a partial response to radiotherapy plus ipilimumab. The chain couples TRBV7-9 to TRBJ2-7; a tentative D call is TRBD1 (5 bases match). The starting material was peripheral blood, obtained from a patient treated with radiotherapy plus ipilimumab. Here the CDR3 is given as CASSIDSAKEYF. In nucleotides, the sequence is TGTGCCAGCAGTATCGACAGTGCAAAGGAGTACTTC.